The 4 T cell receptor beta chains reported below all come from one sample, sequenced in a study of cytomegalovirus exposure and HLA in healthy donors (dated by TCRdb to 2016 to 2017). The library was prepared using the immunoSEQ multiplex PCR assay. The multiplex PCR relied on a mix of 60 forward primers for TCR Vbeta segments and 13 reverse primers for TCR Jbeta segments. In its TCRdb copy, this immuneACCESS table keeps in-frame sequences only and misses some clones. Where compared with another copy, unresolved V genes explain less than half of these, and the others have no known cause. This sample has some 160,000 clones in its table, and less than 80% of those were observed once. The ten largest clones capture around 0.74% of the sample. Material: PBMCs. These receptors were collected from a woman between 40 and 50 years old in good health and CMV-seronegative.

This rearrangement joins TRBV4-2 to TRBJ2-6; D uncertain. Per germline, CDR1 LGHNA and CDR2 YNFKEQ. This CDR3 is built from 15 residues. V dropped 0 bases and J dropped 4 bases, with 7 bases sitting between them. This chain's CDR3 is CASSQDLRGANVLTF. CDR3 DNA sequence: TGTGCCAGCAGCCAAGATCTTCGGGGGGCCAACGTCCTGACTTTC.

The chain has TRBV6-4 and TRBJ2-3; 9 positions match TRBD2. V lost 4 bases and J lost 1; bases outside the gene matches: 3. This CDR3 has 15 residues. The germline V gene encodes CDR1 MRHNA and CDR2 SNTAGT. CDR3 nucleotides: TGTGCCAGCAGTGGGGTAGCGGGGGGCACAGATACGCAGTATTTT. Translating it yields CASSGVAGGTDTQYF.

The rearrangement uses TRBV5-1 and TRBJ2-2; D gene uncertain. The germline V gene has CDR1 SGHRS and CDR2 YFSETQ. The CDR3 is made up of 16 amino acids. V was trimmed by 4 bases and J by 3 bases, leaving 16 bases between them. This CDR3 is CASSMVGSPDTGELFF. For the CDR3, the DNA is TGCGCCAGCAGCATGGTGGGTAGCCCTGACACCGGGGAGCTGTTTTTT. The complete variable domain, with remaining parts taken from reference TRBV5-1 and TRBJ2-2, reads KAGVTQTPRYLIKTRGQQVTLSCSPISGHRSVSWYQQTPGQGLQFLFEYFSETQRNKGNFPGRFSGRQFSNSRSEMNVSTLELGDSALYLCASSMVGSPDTGELFFGEGSRLTVL.

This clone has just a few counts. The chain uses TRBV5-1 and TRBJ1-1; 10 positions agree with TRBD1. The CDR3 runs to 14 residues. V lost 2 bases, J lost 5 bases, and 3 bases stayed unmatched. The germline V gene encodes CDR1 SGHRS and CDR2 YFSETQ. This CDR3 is CASSFPGQGTEAFF. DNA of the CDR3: TGCGCCAGCAGCTTCCCGGGACAGGGGACTGAAGCTTTCTTT. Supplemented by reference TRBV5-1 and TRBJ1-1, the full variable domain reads KAGVTQTPRYLIKTRGQQVTLSCSPISGHRSVSWYQQTPGQGLQFLFEYFSETQRNKGNFPGRFSGRQFSNSRSEMNVSTLELGDSALYLCASSFPGQGTEAFFGQGTRLTVV.